Listed below are T cell receptor beta chains from one sample, sequenced in a study of T cell responses to AZD1222 COVID-19 vaccine. Sequencing was performed with immunoSEQ multiplex PCR; in TCRdb, only in-frame clones are kept and a portion is missing. Of around 70,000 clones in the sample, 70% to 90% are singletons; the top ten hold roughly 1.3%. The sequences come from peripheral blood, collected 28 days after the second AZD1222 dose. These receptor sequences come from an adult who received the AZD1222 COVID-19 vaccine. CDR3s include the opening cysteine and the closing phenylalanine or tryptophan. A D gene is named only where the DNA matches it firmly. Clone size appears in some rows only: once, few, many, or a class for an expanded clone.

>-|TRBJ2-5|TRBD2|TRBV10-3
CAIKGGRAETQYF
TGTGCCATCAAGGGCGGGAGGGCAGAGACCCAGTACTTC
>-|TRBJ1-1|-|TRBV7-3
CASSLDNTEAFF
TGTGCCAGCAGCTTAGATAACACTGAAGCTTTCTTT
>-|TRBJ1-1|TRBD1|TRBV5-1
CASSLTRGFQSTEAFF
TGCGCCAGCAGCTTGACCAGGGGGTTCCAGAGCACTGAAGCTTTCTTT
>-|TRBJ1-3|-|TRBV9
CASSVDLLGMAGNTIYF
TGTGCCAGCAGCGTAGACCTCCTGGGAATGGCTGGAAACACCATATATTTT
>-|TRBJ1-6|-|TRBV11-2
CASSLVQESSPLHF
TGTGCCAGCAGCTTAGTACAGGAGTCTTCACCCCTCCACTTT
>-|TRBJ1-1|-|TRBV4-2
CASSQVLDTEAFF
TGTGCCAGCAGCCAAGTCCTAGACACTGAAGCTTTCTTT
>-|TRBJ2-5|-|TRBV4-3
CASSQESLQETQYF
TGCGCCAGCAGCCAAGAGTCTCTACAAGAGACCCAGTACTTC
>-|TRBJ1-1|-|TRBV19
CASSPWRETEAFF
TGTGCCAGTAGTCCCTGGAGGGAAACTGAAGCTTTCTTT
>-|TRBJ2-7|-|TRBV19
CASRGTPSYEQYF
TGTGCCAGTAGGGGGACGCCATCCTACGAGCAGTACTTC
>-|TRBJ1-1|-|TRBV6-5
CASRTGNTEAFF
TGTGCCAGCAGGACAGGTAACACTGAAGCTTTCTTT
>-|TRBJ2-1|TRBD2|TRBV3-1/TRBV3-2
CASSPNRLGEGGNEQFF
TGTGCCAGCAGCCCCAACAGGTTGGGGGAGGGCGGAAATGAGCAGTTCTTC
>-|TRBJ2-1|TRBD1|TRBV7-3
CASSLNQDRVNEQFF
TGTGCCAGCAGCTTAAACCAGGACAGGGTGAACGAGCAGTTCTTC
>-|TRBJ1-5|-|TRBV6-5
CASSRKGQDQPQHF
TGTGCCAGCAGTAGGAAGGGGCAGGATCAGCCCCAGCATTTT
>-|TRBJ2-7|-|TRBV21-1
CASSKANEQYF
TGTGCCAGCAGCAAAGCGAACGAGCAGTACTTC
>-|TRBJ2-1|TRBD2|TRBV18
CASSPAIAGGLNEQFF
TGTGCCAGCTCACCTGCGATAGCGGGAGGACTCAATGAGCAGTTCTTC
>-|TRBJ2-1|-|TRBV19
CASSIQGGSEQFF
TGTGCCAGTAGTATTCAGGGAGGTAGTGAGCAGTTCTTC
>-|TRBJ2-4|TRBD1|TRBV6-2/TRBV6-3
CASSPGTEGNIQYF
TGTGCCAGCAGTCCCGGGACAGAGGGGAACATTCAGTACTTC
>-|TRBJ1-2|-|TRBV4-3
CASSQDRSAYGYTF
TGCGCCAGCAGCCAAGACAGGTCAGCCTATGGCTACACCTTC
>-|TRBJ2-7|-|TRBV6-1
CASSDPGTSYEQYF
TGTGCCAGCAGTGATCCTGGGACCTCCTACGAGCAGTACTTC
>-|TRBJ2-5|-|TRBV30
CAWMRGTQSGTQYF
TGTGCCTGGATGCGCGGGACCCAATCGGGGACCCAGTACTTC
>-|TRBJ2-7|-|TRBV4-1
CASSQVSVGYTRTRSSYEQYF
TGCGCCAGCAGCCAAGTCTCCGTTGGCTATACCAGGACCCGGAGCTCCTACGAGCAGTACTTC
>-|TRBJ2-6|-|TRBV19
CASSIPATGANVLTF
TGTGCCAGTAGTATCCCCGCCACTGGGGCCAACGTCCTGACTTTC
>-|TRBJ2-7|-|TRBV5-6
CASSAGGGLSSYEQYF
TGTGCCAGCAGCGCGGGTGGCGGTCTTAGCTCCTACGAGCAGTACTTC
>-|TRBJ1-3|-|TRBV7-8
CASSIGNTIYF
TGTGCCAGCAGCATTGGAAACACCATATATTTT
>-|TRBJ1-4|-|TRBV4-2
CASSLTGTDEKLFF
TGTGCCAGCAGTCTAACAGGGACGGATGAAAAACTGTTTTTT
>-|TRBJ2-1|TRBD2|TRBV6-5
CASSYRGSGSNEQFF
TGTGCCAGCAGTTACCGCGGGAGTGGTTCAAATGAGCAGTTCTTC
>-|TRBJ2-3|TRBD2|TRBV7-3
CASRPGLAGDTQYF
TGTGCCAGCAGACCCGGACTAGCGGGAGATACGCAGTATTTT
>-|TRBJ1-5|-|TRBV24-1
CATSSSGETSNQPQHF
TGTGCCACCAGTTCTTCAGGGGAGACTAGCAATCAGCCCCAGCATTTT
>few|TRBJ1-5|TRBD1|TRBV19
CASSQGGRQPQHF
TGTGCCAGTAGCCAGGGGGGGCGGCAGCCCCAGCATTTT
>-|TRBJ2-7|-|TRBV18
CASSQESVPSYEQYF
TGTGCCAGCTCACAGGAGTCAGTTCCCTCCTACGAGCAGTACTTC
>few|TRBJ1-1|TRBD1|TRBV10-1
CASSEFGDRGLSEAFF
TGCGCCAGCAGTGAGTTCGGGGACAGGGGTCTGTCTGAAGCTTTCTTT
>-|TRBJ2-1|-|TRBV5-4
CASSLNPYDGEQFF
TGTGCCAGCAGCCTCAACCCTTATGACGGTGAGCAGTTCTTC
>once|TRBJ1-5|TRBD1|TRBV7-9
CASSQSGGTVNQPQHF
TGTGCCAGCAGCCAAAGCGGTGGGACAGTCAATCAGCCCCAGCATTTT
>-|TRBJ1-2|TRBD1|TRBV7-9
CASSSGEQGLFGYTF
TGTGCCAGCAGCTCGGGGGAACAGGGGTTGTTTGGCTACACCTTC
>-|TRBJ1-5|-|TRBV7-2
CASSLGWDQPQHF
TGTGCCAGCAGCTTGGGGTGGGATCAGCCCCAGCATTTT
>-|TRBJ1-1|TRBD1|TRBV19
CASSRDRGKAFF
TGTGCCAGTAGTAGGGACAGGGGGAAAGCTTTCTTT